This T cell receptor (beta chain) appears in the sequencing data of a study of radiation and T cells in renal cell carcinoma. Findings and limits, study-wide: Without pretreatment biopsies, baseline tumor clonotype presence was undetermined. In blood, top tumor clones expanded by 2 weeks, shrinking by 4.

CDR3 length: 12 amino acids. Trimming took off 4 bases at V and 7 bases at J, with 11 bases between the two ends. Germline V gene data show CDR1 as SGHRS and CDR2 as YFSETQ. With regard to this clone: Its matching antigen is unknown.

Indicated time point: blood 4 weeks post-SBRT, at nephrectomy. Sample treatment: 15 Gy SBRT to primary tumor, nephrectomy 4 weeks later. Nephrectomy followed 15 Gy stereotactic body radiation by 4 weeks. The patient's renal cell carcinoma had clear cell pathology. Assay used: immunoSEQ multiplex PCR; TCRdb lists only in-frame clones, some missing. The sample has approximately 150,000 clones; 75% to 90% are singletons. This chain links TRBV5-1 with TRBJ1-2; D remains ambiguous. This TCR was recovered from a woman aged 45-60 years with renal cell carcinoma. The material was blood, obtained from a patient whose treatment included radiotherapy and nephrectomy. The CDR3 here is CASSDGVAGYTF. CDR3 nucleotide sequence: TGCGCCAGCAGCGACGGGGTTGCTGGCTACACCTTC.